This TCR beta chain stems from a study of shared T cell receptors in the human thymus. This clone has just a few counts. Germline V gene data show CDR1 as MNHEY and CDR2 as SMNVEV (reference sequence). This CDR3 has 20 residues. The ends lost 0 bases at V and 4 bases at J; junction bases unmatched: 18. Sequenced by immunoSEQ multiplex PCR; TCRdb stores in-frame clones only, minus some. Of roughly 550,000 clones detected, 70% to 80% appear once; the ten largest clones hold 0.013%. This same sample was also part of a study on human thymus T cells.

The sequence came from a boy younger than two with a congenital heart defect. Sequenced material: thymocytes. This chain uses TRBV27 with TRBJ2-7; TRBD1 aligns across 10 bases. CDR3 nucleotides: TGTGCCAGCAGTTTATCGGCCGATCTTCGCGGACAGGGGGTCGATTACGAGCAGTACTTC. Translation: CASSLSADLRGQGVDYEQYF.